This TCR beta chain stems from a study of beta chain features in type 1 diabetes. Study results and limitations: Patients with Type 1 diabetes showed moderately but significantly shorter TCRB CDR3s in all four CD4+ subsets.

This clone occurred once. Its cognate antigen is unknown. The entirety of the isolated RNA underwent reverse transcription, so expressed TCRB transcripts were sequenced. The method was immunoSEQ multiplex PCR; TCRdb's version includes in-frame clones alone and lacks a portion of them. This table holds 200,000 to 300,000 clones, 55% to 70% found once. The ends lost 0 bases at V and 3 bases at J; junction bases unmatched: 10. Germline V CDR1 and CDR2: MGHDK, SYGVNS. This CDR3 has 18 amino acids. This clonotype was obtained from a man between 25 and 39 years old in good health. The sample was naive CD4+ T cells from blood. This rearrangement joins TRBV25-1 to TRBJ2-1, with TRBD2 matching over 8 bases. The CDR3 sequence is CASSEYSGSGTIYNEQFF. The CDR3 DNA reads TGTGCCAGCAGTGAATATAGCGGTAGCGGGACGATCTACAATGAGCAGTTCTTC.